Given below is one T cell receptor (beta chain) in context. V lost 6 bases, J lost 0 bases, and 15 bases lay in between. Germline loops: CDR1 MNHEY, CDR2 SVGEGT. The length of the CDR3 is 15 residues. The entry originates in a study of blood T cells in healthy people across ages. A second PCR of about 6 to 12 cycles used a sample-barcoded 5' primer and a J-beta primer mix. TCRdb reprocessed the 5' RACE reads with MiXCR, giving one entry per CDR3 protein. The sample has more than 550,000 distinct CDR3 sequences; around a fifth are singletons. The rearrangement links TRBV6-2 or TRBV6-3 to TRBJ2-7; D assignment may be TRBD1 or TRBD2 (5 bases each). The sample consisted of blood. This clonotype was obtained from a man in his 70s in good health. The CDR3 sequence is CASSPLGELSYEQYV. The DNA of the CDR3 is TGTGCCAGCAGCCCATTGGGGGAACTCTCCTACGAGCAGTACGTC.